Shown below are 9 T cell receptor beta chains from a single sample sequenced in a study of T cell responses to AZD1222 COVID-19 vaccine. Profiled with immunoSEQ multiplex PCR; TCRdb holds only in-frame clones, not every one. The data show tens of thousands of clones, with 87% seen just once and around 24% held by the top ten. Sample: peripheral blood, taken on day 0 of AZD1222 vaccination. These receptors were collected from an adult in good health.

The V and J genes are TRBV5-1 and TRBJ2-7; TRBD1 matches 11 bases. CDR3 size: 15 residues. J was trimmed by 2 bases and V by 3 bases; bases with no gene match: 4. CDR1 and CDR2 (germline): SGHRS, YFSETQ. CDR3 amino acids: CASSSRTGGPYEQYF. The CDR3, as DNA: TGCGCCAGCAGCTCACGGACAGGGGGCCCCTACGAGCAGTACTTC.

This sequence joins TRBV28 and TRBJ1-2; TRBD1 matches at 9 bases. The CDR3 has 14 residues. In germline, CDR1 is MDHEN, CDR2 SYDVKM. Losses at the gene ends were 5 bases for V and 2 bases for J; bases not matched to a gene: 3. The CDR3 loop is CASSRQGVNYGYTF. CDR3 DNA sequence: TGTGCCAGCAGTCGACAGGGGGTAAACTATGGCTACACCTTC.

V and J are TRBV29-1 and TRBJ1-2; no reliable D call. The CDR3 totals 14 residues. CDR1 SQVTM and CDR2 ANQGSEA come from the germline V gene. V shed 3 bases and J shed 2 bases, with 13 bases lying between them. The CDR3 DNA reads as TGCAGCGTTGAGGAGGACCCGCCGAACTATGGCTACACCTTC. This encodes CSVEEDPPNYGYTF. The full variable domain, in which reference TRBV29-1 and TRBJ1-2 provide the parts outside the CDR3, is SAVISQKPSRDICQRGTSLTIQCQVDSQVTMMFWYRQQPGQSLTLIATANQGSEATYESGFVIDKFPISRPNLTFSTLTVSNMSPEDSSIYLCSVEEDPPNYGYTFGSGTRLTVV.

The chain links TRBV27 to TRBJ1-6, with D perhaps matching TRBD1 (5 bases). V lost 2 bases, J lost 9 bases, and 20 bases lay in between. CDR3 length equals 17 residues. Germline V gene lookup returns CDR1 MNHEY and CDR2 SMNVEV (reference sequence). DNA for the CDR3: TGTGCCAGCAGTTTAACGCCAGGACAAACCGGACCTTCACCCCTCCACTTT. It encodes CASSLTPGQTGPSPLHF.

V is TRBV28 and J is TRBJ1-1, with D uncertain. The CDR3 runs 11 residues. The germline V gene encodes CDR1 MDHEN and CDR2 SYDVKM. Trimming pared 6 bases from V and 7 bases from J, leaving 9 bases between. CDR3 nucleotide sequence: TGTGCCAGCAGCCCCCGCAGTGAAGCTTTCTTT. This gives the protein CASSPRSEAFF.

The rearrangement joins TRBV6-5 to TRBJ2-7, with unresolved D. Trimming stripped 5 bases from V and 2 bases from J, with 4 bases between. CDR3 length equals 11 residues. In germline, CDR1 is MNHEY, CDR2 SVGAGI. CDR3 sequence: CASSTPYEQYF. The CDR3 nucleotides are TGTGCCAGCAGTACCCCCTACGAGCAGTACTTC.

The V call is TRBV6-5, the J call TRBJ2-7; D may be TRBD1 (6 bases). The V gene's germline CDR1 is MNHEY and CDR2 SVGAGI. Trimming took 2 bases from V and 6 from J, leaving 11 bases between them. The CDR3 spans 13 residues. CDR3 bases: TGTGCCAGCAGTTACCTGATCAGGGGCGAGCAGTACTTC. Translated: CASSYLIRGEQYF.

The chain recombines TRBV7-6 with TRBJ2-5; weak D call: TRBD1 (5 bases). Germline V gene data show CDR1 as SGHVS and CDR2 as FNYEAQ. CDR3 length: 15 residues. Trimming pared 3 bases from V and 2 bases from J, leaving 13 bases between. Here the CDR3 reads CASSFLSGIQETQYF. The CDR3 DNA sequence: TGTGCCAGCAGCTTTCTGTCAGGGATTCAAGAGACCCAGTACTTC.

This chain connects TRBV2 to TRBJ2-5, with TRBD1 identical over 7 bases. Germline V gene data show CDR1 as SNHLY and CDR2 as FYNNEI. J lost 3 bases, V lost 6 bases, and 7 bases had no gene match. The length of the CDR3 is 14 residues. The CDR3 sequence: CASRAGGWEETQYF. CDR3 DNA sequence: TGTGCCAGCAGGGCAGGGGGTTGGGAAGAGACCCAGTACTTC.